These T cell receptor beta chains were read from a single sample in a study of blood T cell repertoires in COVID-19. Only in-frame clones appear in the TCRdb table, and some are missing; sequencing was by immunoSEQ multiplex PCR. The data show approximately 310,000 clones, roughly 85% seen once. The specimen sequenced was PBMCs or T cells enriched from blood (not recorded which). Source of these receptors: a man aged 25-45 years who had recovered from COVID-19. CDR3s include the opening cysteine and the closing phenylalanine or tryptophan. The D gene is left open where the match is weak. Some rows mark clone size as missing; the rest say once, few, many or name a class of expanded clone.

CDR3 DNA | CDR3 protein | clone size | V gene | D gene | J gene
TGCGCCAGCACCTCCCGGGGGAGCAACACTGAAGCTTTCTTT | CASTSRGSNTEAFF | . | TRBV5-1 | . | TRBJ1-1
TGTGCCAGCAACGATGCAGGGCGGACAGATACGCAGTATTTT | CASNDAGRTDTQYF | . | TRBV9 | . | TRBJ2-3
TGTGCCAGCAGTTTAAGGGGGCGAAATTCACCCCTCCACTTT | CASSLRGRNSPLHF | . | TRBV27 | TRBD1 | TRBJ1-6
TGTGCCAGCAGCTACGGACAGGGTAACACTGAAGCTTTCTTT | CASSYGQGNTEAFF | . | TRBV7-2 | TRBD1 | TRBJ1-1
TGTGCCAGCAGCTTAACGGCCTTTTCTGAAGCTTTCTTT | CASSLTAFSEAFF | . | TRBV7-3 | . | TRBJ1-1
TGTGCCAGCAGCCAACCGCCGAGAGATACGCAGTATTTT | CASSQPPRDTQYF | . | TRBV7-3 | . | TRBJ2-3
TGTGCCAGCAGCTTAGGTAGACAAAGTAATAATGAAAAACTGTTTTTT | CASSLGRQSNNEKLFF | . | TRBV7-6 | . | TRBJ1-4
TGTGCCAGCAGTTTAGGTACAGCCGCAGCGGGTTTTGCCTACGAGCAGTACTTC | CASSLGTAAAGFAYEQYF | . | TRBV27 | . | TRBJ2-7
TGTGCCAGCAGCCAAGAAGGAACAGGGGATCAGCCCCAGCATTTT | CASSQEGTGDQPQHF | . | TRBV4-2 | TRBD1 | TRBJ1-5
TGTGCCTACTACCCGACAGTCAACTATGGCTACACCTTC | CAYYPTVNYGYTF | . | TRBV30 | . | TRBJ1-2
TGTGCCAGCAGCCAAGTTAATTCTAACTATGGCTACACCTTC | CASSQVNSNYGYTF | few | TRBV4-2 | . | TRBJ1-2
TGTGCCAGCAGTAAGGCGGGCAGCGGTAATGAAAAACTGTTTTTT | CASSKAGSGNEKLFF | . | TRBV25-1 | . | TRBJ1-4
TGTGCCAGCTCACCTACGTTAGGACAGAGCAATCAGCCCCAGCATTTT | CASSPTLGQSNQPQHF | . | TRBV18 | . | TRBJ1-5
TGTGCCAGCAGTAAAACAGGGCCTCGGGAGACCCAGTACTTC | CASSKTGPRETQYF | . | TRBV7-3 | . | TRBJ2-5
TGTGCCAGCAGGCCCGACAGCTACGAGCAGTACTTC | CASRPDSYEQYF | . | TRBV5-5 | . | TRBJ2-7
TGTGCCAGCAGCTGGACAGGGAACACTGAAGCTTTCTTT | CASSWTGNTEAFF | . | TRBV6-5 | TRBD1 | TRBJ1-1
TGCGCCAGCAGCTTGAGCGGGGTGCAAGAGACCCAGTACTTC | CASSLSGVQETQYF | . | TRBV5-1 | TRBD2 | TRBJ2-5
TGTGCCAGCAGCAAATTCAAGACAGGGAAGAACACCGGGGAGCTGTTTTTT | CASSKFKTGKNTGELFF | . | TRBV21-1 | . | TRBJ2-2
TGTGCCAGCAGCTTCACAACCTATGGCTACACCTTC | CASSFTTYGYTF | . | TRBV7-2 | . | TRBJ1-2
TGCGCCAGCAGCCACCCTACTAGCGGGGCGAACACCGGGGAGCTGTTTTTT | CASSHPTSGANTGELFF | . | TRBV4-3 | TRBD2 | TRBJ2-2
TGCAGCGTTATCTGGGGCGCAGATACGCAGTATTTT | CSVIWGADTQYF | . | TRBV29-1 | . | TRBJ2-3
TGTGCCAGCAGCCGAAATCCGGGACTAGCGGGGATAAACGAGCAGTACTTC | CASSRNPGLAGINEQYF | few | TRBV27 | TRBD2 | TRBJ2-7
TGCAGCGTTGGGTGGGGGGGCTACGAGCAGTACTTC | CSVGWGGYEQYF | few | TRBV29-1 | TRBD2 | TRBJ2-7
TGTGCCAGCAGTGAATCCAGGGGGCTGGAAAAACTGTTTTTT | CASSESRGLEKLFF | . | TRBV25-1 | TRBD1 | TRBJ1-4
TGTGCCAGCAGCCCCGCATGGCAGGATACCGAAGCTTTCTTT | CASSPAWQDTEAFF | . | TRBV7-8 | . | TRBJ1-1
TGTGCCAGCAGTGATTACAGTAATCAGCCCCAGCATTTT | CASSDYSNQPQHF | . | TRBV2 | . | TRBJ1-5
TGTGCCTGGAGTCCCACAGACACCTATGGCTACACCTTC | CAWSPTDTYGYTF | once | TRBV30 | . | TRBJ1-2
TGTGCCAGTCTAGGGGTTCGAGAAACCGGGGAGCTGTTTTTT | CASLGVRETGELFF | . | TRBV19 | . | TRBJ2-2
TGTGCCAGCAGCTCCATATCAGGGTGGCCTGAAGCTTTCTTT | CASSSISGWPEAFF | . | TRBV7-2 | . | TRBJ1-1
TGTGCCAGCAGCCAAAGACTAGCGGGGGGGTACAATGAGCAGTTCTTC | CASSQRLAGGYNEQFF | . | TRBV7-2 | TRBD2 | TRBJ2-1
TGTGCCATCAGTAGCGGGATTCCCGAGCAGTACTTC | CAISSGIPEQYF | . | TRBV10-3 | TRBD2 | TRBJ2-7
TGCAGCGTCTTAAAGACAGGGGCGCAAGAGACCCAGTACTTC | CSVLKTGAQETQYF | . | TRBV29-1 | TRBD1 | TRBJ2-5
TGTGCCAGCTCACCCACCTCGGCCGGGACAGGCTCGGAGACCCAGTACTTC | CASSPTSAGTGSETQYF | once | TRBV18 | TRBD1 | TRBJ2-5
TGTGCCAGCAGTTATTTACAGGGTCTAGACTACGAGCAGTACTTC | CASSYLQGLDYEQYF | . | TRBV6-2/TRBV6-3 | . | TRBJ2-7
TGTGCCAGCAAAGGGTGGCGGGGGGGCAATGAGCAGTTCTTC | CASKGWRGGNEQFF | . | TRBV25-1 | TRBD2 | TRBJ2-1
TGTGCCAGCAGTGAAAGTCAGGGGCGTGGAAACACCATATATTTT | CASSESQGRGNTIYF | few | TRBV6-1 | . | TRBJ1-3
TGCGCCAGCAGCTTGGAAAAGGGAGGTGAAAAACTGTTTTTT | CASSLEKGGEKLFF | . | TRBV5-1 | . | TRBJ1-4
TGTGCCAGCAGTTCGACGGGCACTGAAGCTTTCTTT | CASSSTGTEAFF | . | TRBV12-3/TRBV12-4 | . | TRBJ1-1
TGTGCCAGCAGTTCGACAGGGGAAGCCTCTGGAAACACCATATATTTT | CASSSTGEASGNTIYF | . | TRBV28 | TRBD1 | TRBJ1-3
TGTGCCAGCAGCTTCCGGGACACCAGCAATCAGCCCCAGCATTTT | CASSFRDTSNQPQHF | . | TRBV6-5 | . | TRBJ1-5
TGCGCCAGCAGCCAAGGATTCGGAGGGATAATGGGCATGAACACTGAAGCTTTCTTT | CASSQGFGGIMGMNTEAFF | . | TRBV4-1 | . | TRBJ1-1
TGTGCCAGCAGGAAAGAGACAGGGGTTACATTGTACGAGCAGTACTTC | CASRKETGVTLYEQYF | . | TRBV2 | TRBD1 | TRBJ2-7
TGTGCCAGCAGTACGGACAGGGTTTCTTACAATGAGCAGTTCTTC | CASSTDRVSYNEQFF | . | TRBV2 | TRBD1 | TRBJ2-1
TGTGCCATCAGTGAGTCTGGTAGCGGGGGGGAAGGAGATACGCAGTATTTT | CAISESGSGGEGDTQYF | . | TRBV10-3 | TRBD2 | TRBJ2-3
TGTGCCTGGAGTGTACGGCGAGGCCGCGATAGCAATCAGCCCCAGCATTTT | CAWSVRRGRDSNQPQHF | few | TRBV30 | . | TRBJ1-5
TGTGCCAGCAGCTTAGCTGCCACAGGGACGGGGGAGACCCAGTACTTC | CASSLAATGTGETQYF | . | TRBV7-2 | . | TRBJ2-5
TGTGCCAGCTCACGCACGGTCGATGAAAAACTGTTTTTT | CASSRTVDEKLFF | . | TRBV18 | . | TRBJ1-4
TGTGCCAGCAGCGTAGAAGGGGGGGCCTCCTACGAGCAGTACTTC | CASSVEGGASYEQYF | . | TRBV9 | . | TRBJ2-7